This T cell receptor beta chain comes out of a study of PD-L1 blockade in urothelial cancer. Notes on the study in general: Patients with durable benefit had greater blood expansion of tumor-associated TCR clones 3 weeks into treatment.

Clones were read by immunoSEQ multiplex PCR, and TCRdb kept only the in-frame ones, dropping some. The sample comprises tens of thousands of clones, around 86% of which are singletons, and roughly 17% rests with the top ten. V gave up 5 bases and J gave up 9 bases, with 22 bases separating them. CDR3 length equals 15 residues. Germline V gene lookup returns CDR1 LNHNV and CDR2 YYDKDF (reference sequence). Points on this clone: The antigen is not known.

V usage is TRBV15 and J usage is TRBJ2-5, with D possibly being TRBD2 (7 bases). The material was PBMCs, obtained around atezolizumab (anti-PD-L1) treatment. This clonotype originated in a man in his sixties with urothelial cancer. CDR3 region: CATSPRTGLREAQYF. CDR3 DNA sequence: TGTGCCACCAGCCCCCGTACAGGGTTACGGGAGGCCCAGTACTTC.